This T cell receptor beta chain stems from a study of T cells after posttransplantation cyclophosphamide. This clone came up a few times. Its antigen is not identified. Profiling relied on immunoSEQ multiplex PCR, and the TCRdb table lists in-frame clones only, not all of them. The data contain about 11,000 clones, around 86% of them singletons. Findings and limits, study-wide: Blood and skin or GI T cell repertoires showed limited TRB overlap. Recipient CMV seropositivity and CMV reactivation strongly tracked TRB clonality. Later post-transplant blood repertoires were often dominated by donor CD8+ memory clones.

This CDR3 spans 13 amino acids. The V gene end was trimmed by 2 bases and the J gene end by 5 bases; junction bases not matched to a gene: 2. In germline, CDR1 is MNHEY, CDR2 SVGAGI. Treatment was busulfan-fludarabine conditioning, a marrow graft, and cyclophosphamide on days +3 and +4. The TCR was taken from a male patient aged 25-45 years who received an allogeneic stem cell transplant from a related donor, was CMV-positive, and had acute GVHD only. Some of the T cells may derive from the graft donor. The source was CD4+ T cells sorted from PBMCs, collected after allogeneic stem cell transplant with posttransplant cyclophosphamide. This chain uses TRBV6-5 with TRBJ1-1; 7 bases line up with TRBD1. CDR3 residues: CASSYRDRTEAFF. The CDR3 DNA sequence: TGTGCCAGCAGTTACAGGGACAGAACTGAAGCTTTCTTT.